The rows below give T cell receptor beta chains drawn from one sample of a study of shared clonotypes between healthy human individuals. Clones were sequenced by immunoSEQ multiplex PCR, and TCRdb holds only the in-frame ones, with some missing. The data show roughly 1,100,000 clones, under 80% seen once. The specimen was memory CD4+ T cells sorted from blood. These receptors all come from a man between 18 and 29 years old in good health. Both conserved end residues are part of each CDR3. Fields, in order: CDR3 DNA, CDR3 protein, V gene, clone size, J gene, D gene. The D gene is left open where the match is weak. Some rows mark clone size as missing; the rest say once, few, many or name a class of expanded clone.

CDR3nt: TGCGCCAGCAGTGAGAACGCGGGGTTTTCTGCCGGGGAGCTGTTTTTT; CDR3aa: CASSENAGFSAGELFF; v_gene: TRBV10-1; abundance: -; j_gene: TRBJ2-2; d_gene: -
CDR3nt: TGCGCCAGCAGTTCCCTCGGACAGGGGTTGTCCTACAATGAGCAGTTCTTC; CDR3aa: CASSSLGQGLSYNEQFF; v_gene: TRBV4-1; abundance: few; j_gene: TRBJ2-1; d_gene: TRBD1
CDR3nt: TGTGCCAGTAGTATTATGGGGCAGTCGAACACTGAAGCTTTCTTT; CDR3aa: CASSIMGQSNTEAFF; v_gene: TRBV19; abundance: -; j_gene: TRBJ1-1; d_gene: -
CDR3nt: TGTGCCAGCAGCAACCTGTACATGGCTTTCTTT; CDR3aa: CASSNLYMAFF; v_gene: TRBV7-2; abundance: -; j_gene: TRBJ1-1; d_gene: -
CDR3nt: TGTGCCAGCAGTGAACGGTCGGGACACAACACAGATACGCAGTATTTT; CDR3aa: CASSERSGHNTDTQYF; v_gene: TRBV6-1; abundance: once; j_gene: TRBJ2-3; d_gene: -
CDR3nt: TGTGCCAGCAGCGTAGGAACCAAAACAGGGTTGGATGGCTACACCTTC; CDR3aa: CASSVGTKTGLDGYTF; v_gene: TRBV9; abundance: once; j_gene: TRBJ1-2; d_gene: -
CDR3nt: TGTGCCTGGGGGACAGGGGGCTACACTGAAGCTTTCTTT; CDR3aa: CAWGTGGYTEAFF; v_gene: TRBV30; abundance: -; j_gene: TRBJ1-1; d_gene: TRBD1
CDR3nt: TGTGCCAGCAGCTTGGATTTAGCGGGCTTCTACGAGCAGTACTTC; CDR3aa: CASSLDLAGFYEQYF; v_gene: TRBV5-4; abundance: -; j_gene: TRBJ2-7; d_gene: TRBD2
CDR3nt: TGTGCCAGCAGCTGGGGACACCTATTCTACGAGCAGTACTTC; CDR3aa: CASSWGHLFYEQYF; v_gene: TRBV7-2; abundance: -; j_gene: TRBJ2-7; d_gene: -
CDR3nt: TGTGCCAGCTCATTGGGTTCGGTTGTGGATGGCTACACCTTC; CDR3aa: CASSLGSVVDGYTF; v_gene: TRBV18; abundance: -; j_gene: TRBJ1-2; d_gene: -
CDR3nt: TGTGCCAGCAGTTACTTGGGGGACACTGAAGCTTTCTTT; CDR3aa: CASSYLGDTEAFF; v_gene: TRBV6-5; abundance: -; j_gene: TRBJ1-1; d_gene: -
CDR3nt: TGTGCCAGCTCACCGGACAGTATGCAGCCCCAGCATTTT; CDR3aa: CASSPDSMQPQHF; v_gene: TRBV18; abundance: few; j_gene: TRBJ1-5; d_gene: -
CDR3nt: TGTGCCAGCAGCTTGACGGCAGGACCTTACGAGCAGTACTTC; CDR3aa: CASSLTAGPYEQYF; v_gene: TRBV5-6; abundance: -; j_gene: TRBJ2-7; d_gene: -
CDR3nt: TGTGCCTGGTTGACAGGGACCGAGCAGTTCTTC; CDR3aa: CAWLTGTEQFF; v_gene: TRBV30; abundance: -; j_gene: TRBJ2-1; d_gene: TRBD1
CDR3nt: TGCGCCAGCAAGGCCGCGAACACCGGGGAGCTGTTTTTT; CDR3aa: CASKAANTGELFF; v_gene: TRBV5-1; abundance: -; j_gene: TRBJ2-2; d_gene: -
CDR3nt: TGCAGTGCTAGGCAAGAGACCCAGTACTTC; CDR3aa: CSARQETQYF; v_gene: TRBV20-1; abundance: -; j_gene: TRBJ2-5; d_gene: -